Included here is one TCR beta chain sequence, with context. The CDR3 sequence is 16 residues long. Germline V CDR1 and CDR2: SGHAT, FQNNGV. With 4 bases clipped from V and 7 bases from J, the junction kept 10 bases outside the gene matches. TCRdb's table, derived via immunoSEQ multiplex PCR, lists solely in-frame clones and lacks some. There are just over 300,000 clones in the sample; approximately 85% occur only once, and around 2.1% lies in the top ten. This sample is part of a study of blood T cell repertoires in COVID-19. The V and J genes are TRBV11-2 and TRBJ1-6; 7 nucleotides match TRBD1. This TCR derives from a man aged 25-45 years who had recovered from COVID-19. The sample consisted of PBMCs or T cells enriched from blood (not recorded which). CDR3 region: CASSSRGQVYNSPLHF. The CDR3 DNA reads as TGTGCCAGCAGCTCCCGAGGACAGGTGTACAATTCACCCCTCCACTTT.